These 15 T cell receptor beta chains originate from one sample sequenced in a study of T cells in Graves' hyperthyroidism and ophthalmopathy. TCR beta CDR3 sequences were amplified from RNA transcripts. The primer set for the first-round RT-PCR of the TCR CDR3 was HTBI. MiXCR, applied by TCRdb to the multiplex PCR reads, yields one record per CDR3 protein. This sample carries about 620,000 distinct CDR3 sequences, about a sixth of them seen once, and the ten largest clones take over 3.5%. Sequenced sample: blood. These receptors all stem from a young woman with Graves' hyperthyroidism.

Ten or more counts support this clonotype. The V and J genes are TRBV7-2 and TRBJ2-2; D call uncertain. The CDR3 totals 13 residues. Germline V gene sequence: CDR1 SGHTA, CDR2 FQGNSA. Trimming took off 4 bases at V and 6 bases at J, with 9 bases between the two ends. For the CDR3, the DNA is TGTGCCAGCAGCTCGGACCGAGCCGGGGAGCTGTTTTTT. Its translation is CASSSDRAGELFF.

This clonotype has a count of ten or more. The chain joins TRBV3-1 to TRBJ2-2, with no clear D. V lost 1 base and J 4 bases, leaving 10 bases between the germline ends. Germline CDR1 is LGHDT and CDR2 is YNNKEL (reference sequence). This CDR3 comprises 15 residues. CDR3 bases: TGTGCCAGCAGCCAAGGGCAGGCTGCCACCGGGGAGCTGTTTTTT. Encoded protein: CASSQGQAATGELFF.

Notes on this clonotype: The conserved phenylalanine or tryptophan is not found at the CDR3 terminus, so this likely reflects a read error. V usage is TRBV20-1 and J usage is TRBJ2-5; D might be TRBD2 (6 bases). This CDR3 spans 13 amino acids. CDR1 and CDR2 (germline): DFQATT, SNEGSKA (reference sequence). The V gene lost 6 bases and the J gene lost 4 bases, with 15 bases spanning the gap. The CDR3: CSAPQTSTETQYL. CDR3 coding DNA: TGCAGTGCCCCCCAGACTAGTACAGAGACCCAGTACCTC.

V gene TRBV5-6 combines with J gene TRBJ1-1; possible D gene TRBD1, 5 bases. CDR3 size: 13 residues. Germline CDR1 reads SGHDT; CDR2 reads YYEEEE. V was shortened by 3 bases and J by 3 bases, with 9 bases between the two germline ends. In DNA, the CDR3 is TGTGCCAGCAGCTGGGGGGTACACACTGAAGCTTTCTTT. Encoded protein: CASSWGVHTEAFF.

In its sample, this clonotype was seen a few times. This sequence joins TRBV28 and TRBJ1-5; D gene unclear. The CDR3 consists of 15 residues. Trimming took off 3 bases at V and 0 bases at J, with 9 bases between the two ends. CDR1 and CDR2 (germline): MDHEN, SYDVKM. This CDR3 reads CASSFMENSNQPQHF. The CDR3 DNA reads TGTGCCAGCAGTTTTATGGAAAATAGCAATCAGCCCCAGCATTTT.

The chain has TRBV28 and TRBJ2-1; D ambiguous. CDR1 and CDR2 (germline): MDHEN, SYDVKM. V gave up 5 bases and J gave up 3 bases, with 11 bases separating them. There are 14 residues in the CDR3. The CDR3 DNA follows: TGTGCCAGCAGTCCCCAGACAAGCTACAATGAGCAGTTCTTC. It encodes CASSPQTSYNEQFF.

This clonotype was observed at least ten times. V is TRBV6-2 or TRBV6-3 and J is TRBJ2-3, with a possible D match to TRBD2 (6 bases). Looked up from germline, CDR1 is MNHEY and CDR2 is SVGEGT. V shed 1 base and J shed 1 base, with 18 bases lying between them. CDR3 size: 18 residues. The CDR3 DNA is TGTGCCAGCAGTTACTTGAGGCCAGCGGGCGACCGCACAGATACGCAGTATTTT. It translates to CASSYLRPAGDRTDTQYF.

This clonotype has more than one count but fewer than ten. The DNA for the CDR3 is TGTGCCAGCAGTTACTCGGGGACAGGGAACTCCTACGAGCAGTACTTC. Translated: CASSYSGTGNSYEQYF. This chain joins TRBV6-5 and TRBJ2-7, with 9 bases matching TRBD1. The germline V gene encodes CDR1 MNHEY and CDR2 SVGAGI. This CDR3 spans 16 amino acids. Trimming at V came to 0 bases and at J to 0 bases, leaving 3 bases not matched to a gene.

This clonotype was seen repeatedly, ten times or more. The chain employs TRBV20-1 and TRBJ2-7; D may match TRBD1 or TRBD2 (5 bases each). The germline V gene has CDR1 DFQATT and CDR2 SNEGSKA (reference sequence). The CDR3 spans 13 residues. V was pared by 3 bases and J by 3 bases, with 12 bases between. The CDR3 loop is CSASWGSDYEQYF. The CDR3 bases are TGCAGTGCTAGTTGGGGGAGCGACTACGAGCAGTACTTC.

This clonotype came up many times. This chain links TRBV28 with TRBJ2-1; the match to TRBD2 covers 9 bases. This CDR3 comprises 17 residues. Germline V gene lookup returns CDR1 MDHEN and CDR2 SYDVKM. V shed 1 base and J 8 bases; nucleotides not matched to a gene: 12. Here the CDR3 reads CASSLYTAAGGSDEQFF. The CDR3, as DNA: TGTGCCAGCAGTTTATACACCGCAGCGGGAGGCTCCGATGAGCAGTTCTTC.

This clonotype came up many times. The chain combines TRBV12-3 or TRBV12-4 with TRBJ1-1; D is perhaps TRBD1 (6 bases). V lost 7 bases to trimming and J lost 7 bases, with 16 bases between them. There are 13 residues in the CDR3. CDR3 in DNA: TGTGCCAGCATTCAAGGGGGGGGCAGTGAAGCTTTCTTT. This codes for CASIQGGGSEAFF.

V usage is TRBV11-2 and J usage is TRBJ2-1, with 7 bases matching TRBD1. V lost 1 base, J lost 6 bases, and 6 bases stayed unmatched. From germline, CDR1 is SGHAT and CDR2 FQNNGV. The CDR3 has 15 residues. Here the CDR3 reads CASSLAGTDLNEQFF. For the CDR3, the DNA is TGTGCCAGCAGCTTAGCGGGGACAGATCTCAATGAGCAGTTCTTC.

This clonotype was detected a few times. CDR3 sequence: CASSLLGGGLNTGELFF. The CDR3 DNA is TGTGCCAGCAGTTTATTAGGGGGAGGGTTGAACACCGGGGAGCTGTTTTTT. The V call is TRBV28, the J call TRBJ2-2, with a tentative D call TRBD2 (7 bases). The V gene lost 1 base and the J gene lost 1 base, with 13 bases spanning the gap. The CDR3 runs to 17 residues. Germline V gene lookup returns CDR1 MDHEN and CDR2 SYDVKM.

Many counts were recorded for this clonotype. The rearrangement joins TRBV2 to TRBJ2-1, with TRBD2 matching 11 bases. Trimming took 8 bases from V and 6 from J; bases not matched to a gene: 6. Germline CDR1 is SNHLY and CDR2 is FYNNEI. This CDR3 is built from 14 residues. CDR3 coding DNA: TGTGCCAGCCTGCGTAGCGGGAGGGTCAATGAGCAGTTCTTC. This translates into CASLRSGRVNEQFF.

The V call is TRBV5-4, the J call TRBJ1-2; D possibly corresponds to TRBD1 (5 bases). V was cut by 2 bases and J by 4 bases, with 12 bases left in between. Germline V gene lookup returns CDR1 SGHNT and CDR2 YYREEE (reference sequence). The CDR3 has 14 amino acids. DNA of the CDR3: TGTGCCAGCAGCTTAAAGACAGCCTTCTATGGCTACACCTTC. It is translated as CASSLKTAFYGYTF. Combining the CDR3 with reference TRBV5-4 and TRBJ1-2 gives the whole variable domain ETGVTQSPTHLIKTRGQQVTLRCSSQSGHNTVSWYQQALGQGPQFIFQYYREEENGRGNFPPRFSGLQFPNYSSELNVNALELDDSALYLCASSLKTAFYGYTFGSGTRLTVV.